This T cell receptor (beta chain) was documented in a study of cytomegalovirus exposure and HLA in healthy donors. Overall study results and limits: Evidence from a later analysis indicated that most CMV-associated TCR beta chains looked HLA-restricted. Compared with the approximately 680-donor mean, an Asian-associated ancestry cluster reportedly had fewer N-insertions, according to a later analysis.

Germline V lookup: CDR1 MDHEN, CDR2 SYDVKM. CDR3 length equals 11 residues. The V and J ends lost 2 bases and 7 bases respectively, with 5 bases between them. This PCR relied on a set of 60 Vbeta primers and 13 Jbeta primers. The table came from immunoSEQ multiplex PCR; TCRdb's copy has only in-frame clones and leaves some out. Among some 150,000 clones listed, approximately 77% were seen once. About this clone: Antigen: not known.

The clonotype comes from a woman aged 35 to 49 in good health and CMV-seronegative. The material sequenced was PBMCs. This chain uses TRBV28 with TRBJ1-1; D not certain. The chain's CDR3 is CASSLQFEAFF. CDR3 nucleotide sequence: TGTGCCAGCAGTTTACAGTTTGAAGCTTTCTTT.